These 32 T cell receptor beta chains originate from one sample sequenced in a study of CD8+ T cells in alopecia areata. Extraction of RNA preceded its reverse transcription into cDNA, which served as the sequencing template. Method: immunoSEQ multiplex PCR; TCRdb's copy keeps in-frame clones and lacks some. The table shows approximately 140,000 clones, with around 47% occurring only once. Sample: CD4+ T cells sorted from blood. All receptors come from a human donor with alopecia areata.

V is TRBV7-3 and J is TRBJ2-1; TRBD2 matches at 13 bases. The CDR3 contains 15 residues. The V gene's germline CDR1 is SGHTA and CDR2 FQGTGA. V trimming: 5 bases; J trimming: 5 bases; junction bases outside the gene matches: 3. The CDR3 reads CASSIGTSGNNEQFF. The CDR3 DNA sequence: TGTGCCAGCAGCATCGGGACTAGCGGGAACAATGAGCAGTTCTTC.

This sequence joins TRBV30 and TRBJ2-6; D perhaps matches TRBD2 (6 bases). Trimming took 2 bases from V and 0 from J, leaving 17 bases between them. The CDR3 runs to 18 residues. Germline assignment: CDR1 GTSNPN and CDR2 SVGIG (reference sequence). The CDR3, as DNA: TGTGCCTGGAGTCGGTACGGGAGTCTGAGCTCTGGGGCCAACGTCCTGACTTTC. It encodes CAWSRYGSLSSGANVLTF.

The chain employs TRBV7-8 and TRBJ1-4; TRBD1 aligns across 8 bases. Germline lookup yields CDR1 SGHVS and CDR2 FQNEAQ. The CDR3 consists of 15 residues. With 4 bases clipped from V and 3 bases from J, the junction kept 4 bases outside the gene matches. CDR3 loop: CASSSRGLSNEKLFF. The CDR3, as DNA: TGTGCCAGCAGCTCCAGGGGGCTCTCTAATGAAAAACTGTTTTTT.

V is TRBV6-1 and J is TRBJ2-1; TRBD1 matches 8 bases. Germline CDR1 and CDR2: MNHNS and SASEGT. Trimming cost V 3 bases and J 0 bases; bases outside gene matches: 4. The CDR3 has 16 residues. CDR3 bases: TGTGCCAGCAGTGACGGACAGGGAATCTCCTACAATGAGCAGTTCTTC. This codes for CASSDGQGISYNEQFF.

Points on this clone: No conserved phenylalanine or tryptophan ends this CDR3, so it is likely a read error. The limits of the CDR3 on the DNA are not certain, so only TCRdb's listed CDR3 is given. The chain links TRBV23-1 to TRBJ2-7. TRBV23-1 is recorded as an ORF, its role being uncertain. With termini counted, the CDR3 has 9 amino acids. The CDR3 protein is CASSQRLGS.

The chain couples TRBV6-5 to TRBJ2-1; D remains unclear. Germline V lookup: CDR1 MNHEY, CDR2 SVGAGI. There are 12 residues in the CDR3. V lost 5 bases and J lost 7, with 9 bases in between. CDR3 sequence: CASSDGYNEQFF. The DNA for the CDR3 is TGTGCCAGCAGTGACGGTTATAATGAGCAGTTCTTC.

The V and J genes are TRBV11-3 and TRBJ2-3; TRBD1 is a possible D gene (7 bases). Trimming took off 0 bases at V and 4 bases at J, with 23 bases between the two ends. The CDR3 length is 19 residues. CDR1 and CDR2 from the germline V gene are SGHNT and YENEEA. The CDR3 DNA reads as TGTGCCAGCAGCTTAGATCTCAGGAGGGGGCGTCTATCATCAGATACGCAGTATTTT. Translation gives CASSLDLRRGRLSSDTQYF. Full variable domain (rest looked up from reference TRBV11-3 and TRBJ2-3): EAGVVQSPRYKIIEKKQPVAFWCNPISGHNTLYWYLQNLGQGPELLIRYENEEAVDDSQLPKDRFSAERLKGVDSTLKIQPAELGDSAVYLCASSLDLRRGRLSSDTQYFGPGTRLTVL.

This clone has only a few counts. In DNA, the CDR3 is TGCGCCAGCAGCTCGGACAGAGCTAACTATGGCTACACCTTC. Amino acids: CASSSDRANYGYTF. The chain recombines TRBV5-1 with TRBJ1-2; possible D gene TRBD1, 6 bases. The germline V gene encodes CDR1 SGHRS and CDR2 YFSETQ. V was clipped by 3 bases and J by 0 bases, with 9 bases between them. The CDR3 covers 14 residues.

This clone turned up a few times. The V and J genes are TRBV29-1 and TRBJ1-5; no definite D call. There are 12 residues in the CDR3. In germline, CDR1 is SQVTM, CDR2 ANQGSEA. V was clipped by 6 bases and J by 5 bases, with 11 bases between them. The CDR3, as DNA: TGCAGCGTCGCAGAGATAGATCAGCCCCAGCATTTT. This codes for CSVAEIDQPQHF. The entire variable domain, with the rest obtained from reference TRBV29-1 and TRBJ1-5, is as follows: SAVISQKPSRDICQRGTSLTIQCQVDSQVTMMFWYRQQPGQSLTLIATANQGSEATYESGFVIDKFPISRPNLTFSTLTVSNMSPEDSSIYLCSVAEIDQPQHFGDGTRLSIL.

J is TRBJ2-7 and V is TRBV18; no clear D gene. CDR1 KGHSH and CDR2 LQKENI come from the germline V gene. CDR3 size: 10 residues. Trimming took 4 bases from V and 7 from J, leaving 5 bases between them. Here the CDR3 DNA reads TGTGCCAGCTCACGGAATGAGCAGTACTTC. The encoded protein is CASSRNEQYF.

This clone was detected only once. J is TRBJ2-5 and V is TRBV5-4; 11 positions match TRBD2. The V gene's germline CDR1 is SGHNT and CDR2 YYREEE (reference sequence). The CDR3 sequence is 15 residues long. With V trimmed by 4 bases and J by 4 bases, 6 bases remained unmatched. As DNA, the CDR3 is TGTGCCAGCAGCCAAACTAGCGGGAGTGGAGAGACCCAGTACTTC. Its translation is CASSQTSGSGETQYF. Using reference TRBV5-4 and TRBJ2-5 for the parts outside the CDR3, the full variable domain is ETGVTQSPTHLIKTRGQQVTLRCSSQSGHNTVSWYQQALGQGPQFIFQYYREEENGRGNFPPRFSGLQFPNYSSELNVNALELDDSALYLCASSQTSGSGETQYFGPGTRLLVL.

This chain joins TRBV5-1 and TRBJ2-6; 7 bases agree with TRBD1. This CDR3 has 18 amino acids. CDR1 SGHRS and CDR2 YFSETQ come from the germline V gene. V lost 4 bases to trimming and J lost 2 bases; unmatched junction nucleotides: 12. CDR3 bases: TGCGCCAGCAGCCGAAACTCTCGACAGGGACCTGGGGCCAACGTCCTGACTTTC. Protein: CASSRNSRQGPGANVLTF.

The rearrangement joins TRBV29-1 to TRBJ1-2; D is unresolved. This CDR3 comprises 14 residues. V lost 4 bases and J 5 bases, leaving 17 bases between the germline ends. Germline V gives CDR1 SQVTM, CDR2 ANQGSEA. The CDR3 spells CSVGGQADLYGYTF. CDR3 sequence (DNA): TGCAGCGTTGGAGGGCAGGCGGATCTTTATGGCTACACCTTC.

This chain uses TRBV18 with TRBJ2-1, with no clear D. Germline CDR1 and CDR2: KGHSH and LQKENI. The CDR3 consists of 12 residues. V lost 6 bases, J lost 6 bases, and 9 bases lay in between. The CDR3 nucleotides are TGTGCCAGCTCCCTCTCCCGCAATGAGCAGTTCTTC. It translates to CASSLSRNEQFF. Full variable domain (rest looked up from reference TRBV18 and TRBJ2-1): NAGVMQNPRHLVRRRGQEARLRCSPMKGHSHVYWYRQLPEEGLKFMVYLQKENIIDESGMPKERFSAEFPKEGPSILRIQQVVRGDSAAYFCASSLSRNEQFFGPGTRLTVL.

The genes are TRBV30 and TRBJ2-3; the D call may be TRBD1 or TRBD2 (6 bases each). The CDR3 runs 16 residues. V was shortened by 0 bases and J by 2 bases, with 15 bases between the two germline ends. Germline lookup yields CDR1 GTSNPN and CDR2 SVGIG (reference sequence). CDR3 loop: CAWSVQGGLFTDTQYF. Written as DNA, the CDR3 is TGTGCCTGGAGTGTACAAGGGGGGCTTTTCACAGATACGCAGTATTTT. Drawing the rest from reference TRBV30 and TRBJ2-3, the complete variable domain is SQTIHQWPATLVQPVGSPLSLECTVEGTSNPNLYWYRQAAGRGLQLLFYSVGIGQISSEVPQNLSASRPQDRQFILSSKKLLLSDSGFYLCAWSVQGGLFTDTQYFGPGTRLTVL.

This chain links TRBV10-3 with TRBJ2-5, with a possible D match to TRBD2 (5 bases). There are 13 residues in the CDR3. In germline, CDR1 is ENHRY, CDR2 SYGVKD. V was cut by 5 bases and J by 2 bases, with 9 bases left in between. CDR3 region: CAISSGKQETQYF. CDR3 nucleotides: TGTGCCATCAGTTCGGGAAAGCAAGAGACCCAGTACTTC.

This chain joins TRBV23-1 and TRBJ2-5; 7 nucleotides align to TRBD2. Being an ORF, TRBV23-1 has a function that is uncertain. V gave up 3 bases and J gave up 5 bases; unmatched junction bases: 12. The CDR3 spans 16 residues. CDR3 amino acids: CASSHRSLKGGETQYF. For the CDR3, the DNA is TGCGCCAGCAGTCACAGAAGTCTCAAGGGAGGGGAGACCCAGTACTTC.

The table lists this clone with a few counts. The chain has TRBV29-1 and TRBJ2-3, with 7 bases that match TRBD1. CDR3 size: 15 residues. Germline values: CDR1 SQVTM, CDR2 ANQGSEA. Losses at the gene ends were 4 bases for V and 5 bases for J; bases not matched to a gene: 12. The CDR3 here is CSVARTGTYQDTQYF. For the CDR3, the DNA is TGCAGCGTTGCTCGGACAGGTACCTACCAAGATACGCAGTATTTT.

Judged by abundance, this clone is medium-sized (0.01 to 0.1%). The chain joins TRBV28 to TRBJ1-2; D is ambiguous. Germline CDR1 and CDR2: MDHEN and SYDVKM. The CDR3 consists of 12 residues. V was shortened by 8 bases and J by 2 bases, with 9 bases between the two germline ends. The chain's CDR3 is CASLRRNYGYTF. In nucleotides, the CDR3 is TGTGCCAGCCTCCGGCGGAACTATGGCTACACCTTC.

This chain connects TRBV28 to TRBJ2-1; 9 nucleotides match TRBD1. Per germline, CDR1 MDHEN and CDR2 SYDVKM. This CDR3 is 15 amino acids long. V shed 8 bases and J 7 bases; nucleotides not matched to a gene: 12. The CDR3 spells CASLLRDRVSNEQFF. The CDR3 DNA reads TGTGCCAGCCTACTTCGGGACAGGGTATCGAATGAGCAGTTCTTC.

This clone showed up just a few times. At one of its ends the junction is not consistent with the germline gene, which may arise from a read error. V gene TRBV7-7 combines with J gene TRBJ2-7; 10 nucleotides match TRBD1. CDR3 length equals 14 residues. Germline V CDR1 and CDR2: SSHAT, FNYEAQ (reference sequence). The CDR3: CASTARQGANEQYF. The CDR3 coding sequence is TGTGCTAGCACCGCTCGACAGGGGGCCAACGAGCAGTACTTC.

The V gene is TRBV4-1, the J gene TRBJ2-6, with unresolved D. CDR3 length equals 16 residues. Germline-derived CDR1 and CDR2 are MGHRA and YSYEKL. V lost 0 bases and J 0 bases, leaving 6 bases between the germline ends. CDR3 nucleotide sequence: TGCGCCAGCAGCCAAGAGGCAGCCTCTGGGGCCAACGTCCTGACTTTC. Translated, it gives CASSQEAASGANVLTF.

This CDR3 reads CATRRDSYNEQFF. The CDR3 DNA is TGTGCGACGAGGCGGGACAGTTACAATGAGCAGTTCTTC. V usage is TRBV28 and J usage is TRBJ2-1, with D maybe TRBD1 (7 bases). Germline CDR1 MDHEN, CDR2 SYDVKM. The CDR3 has 13 residues.

The CDR3 DNA is TGCAGCGCGGGATTGAAGCGGGAGTTGTTAGAGACCCAGTACTTC. Encoded protein: CSAGLKRELLETQYF. The chain has TRBV29-1 and TRBJ2-5; 8 positions match TRBD2. With 7 bases clipped from V and 4 bases from J, the junction kept 14 bases outside the gene matches. The germline CDR1 and CDR2 sequences are SQVTM and ANQGSEA. The CDR3 is made up of 15 amino acids.

The rearrangement joins TRBV5-1 to TRBJ2-1, with D uncertain. V lost 2 bases to trimming and J lost 6 bases, with 3 bases between them. Germline V gene data show CDR1 as SGHRS and CDR2 as YFSETQ. CDR3 length: 11 amino acids. The CDR3, as DNA: TGCGCCAGCAGCTTTCTCAATGAGCAGTTCTTC. Protein product: CASSFLNEQFF.

The chain has TRBV6-1 and TRBJ1-2; 11 bases line up with TRBD1. The CDR3 extends over 15 amino acids. From germline, CDR1 is MNHNS and CDR2 SASEGT. The ends lost 4 bases at V and 3 bases at J; junction bases unmatched: 4. CDR3 in DNA: TGTGCCAGCAGTGTAGCGGGACAGGGGGACTATGGCTACACCTTC. Translating it yields CASSVAGQGDYGYTF.

The chain's CDR3 is CASSQEGQGSHEQYF. The CDR3, as DNA: TGCGCCAGCAGTCAAGAGGGACAGGGAAGCCACGAGCAGTACTTC. The chain is built from TRBV5-1 and TRBJ2-7, with 9 nucleotides matching TRBD1. Germline CDR1 is SGHRS and CDR2 is YFSETQ. The CDR3 consists of 15 residues. V lost 5 bases, J lost 5 bases, and 11 bases stayed unmatched.

The chain joins TRBV29-1 to TRBJ1-2, with 8 bases identical to TRBD1. This CDR3 is built from 16 residues. CDR1 is SQVTM and CDR2 is ANQGSEA in the germline V gene. The V segment lost 5 bases and the J segment 0 bases; nucleotides outside the gene matches: 11. The CDR3, as DNA: TGCAGCGTTTTACCTCGACAGGGGAAAGCTAACTATGGCTACACCTTC. It encodes CSVLPRQGKANYGYTF.

As for this clone: The germline gene is not matched at one end of the junction; a read error may be the cause. The chain recombines TRBV7-7 with TRBJ2-1; D is perhaps TRBD1 (6 bases). Germline CDR1 and CDR2: SSHAT and FNYEAQ (reference sequence). The CDR3 is made up of 15 amino acids. The CDR3 here is CASSKGSRTANEQFF. The CDR3, as DNA: TGTGCTAGCAGCAAGGGCAGCCGGACAGCGAATGAGCAGTTCTTC.

This clone occurred a few times. This rearrangement joins TRBV28 to TRBJ1-1; no firm D call. The CDR3 is made up of 14 amino acids. V was pared by 2 bases and J by 4 bases, with 11 bases between. CDR1 is MDHEN and CDR2 is SYDVKM in the germline V gene. The CDR3 DNA is TGTGCCAGCAGTTTACACGGGCGGGGCACTGAAGCTTTCTTT. Residues: CASSLHGRGTEAFF.

The chain combines TRBV28 with TRBJ2-6, with TRBD1 identical over 8 bases. The CDR3 is made up of 20 amino acids. Per germline, CDR1 MDHEN and CDR2 SYDVKM. V was clipped by 6 bases and J by 0 bases; unmatched bases: 16. The chain's CDR3 is CASSPLGFRTGTSGANVLTF. CDR3 nucleotides: TGTGCCAGCAGCCCCTTGGGTTTCAGGACAGGGACCTCTGGGGCCAACGTCCTGACTTTC.

The CDR3 sequence: CASSPMTGRDQPQHF. In nucleotides, the CDR3 is TGCGCCAGCAGCCCCATGACAGGGAGGGATCAGCCCCAGCATTTT. This sequence joins TRBV5-1 and TRBJ1-5; 7 bases match TRBD1. The CDR3 covers 15 residues. J was trimmed by 5 bases and V by 4 bases; bases with no gene match: 9. CDR1 and CDR2 from the germline V gene are SGHRS and YFSETQ.